This T cell receptor beta chain stems from a study of T-cell reconstitution after alpha-beta-depleted transplantation in children. A library of TCRbeta sequences, prepared with unique molecular identifiers, was generated. MiXCR, run by TCRdb on the PCR reads, gives a single entry per CDR3 protein. Among approximately 210,000 distinct CDR3 sequences listed, approximately 14% were seen once. Germline V gene sequence: CDR1 SGHTA, CDR2 FQGNSA. V was pared by 5 bases and J by 4 bases, with 12 bases between. The CDR3 totals 14 residues. The V call is TRBV7-2, the J call TRBJ2-1, with no clear D. The starting material was PBMCs from the stem cell graft donor, obtained from the stem cell graft. The origin of this receptor is a human donor who donated a stem cell graft to a child with acute lymphoblastic leukemia. The CDR3, as DNA: TGTGCCAGCAGCCTGCAAGGACGGTACAATGAGCAGTTCTTC. Translated: CASSLQGRYNEQFF.